Listed below are T cell receptor beta chains from one sample, sequenced in a study of cytomegalovirus exposure and HLA in healthy donors. Clones were read by immunoSEQ multiplex PCR, and TCRdb kept only the in-frame ones, dropping some. The sample carries under 70,000 clones, 77% recorded once. Sequenced: PBMCs. The origin of the receptors is a male donor in good health and CMV-seropositive. Both conserved end residues are part of each CDR3. Each record gives: CDR3 length, V gene, clone size, J gene, D gene, CDR3 protein, CDR3 DNA. A D gene is named only where the DNA matches it firmly. A clone size is listed for some rows: how often the clone was seen (once, few, many), or a class if it is expanded.

len: 17; v_gene: TRBV9; abundance: -; j_gene: TRBJ1-2; d_gene: TRBD1; CDR3aa: CASSGKGTDRTNYGYTF; CDR3nt: TGTGCCAGCAGCGGGAAAGGGACAGATCGCACTAACTATGGCTACACCTTC
len: 16; v_gene: TRBV2; abundance: -; j_gene: TRBJ2-3; d_gene: -; CDR3aa: CASSERGGGALITQYF; CDR3nt: TGTGCCAGCAGTGAAAGGGGGGGCGGAGCCCTAATAACGCAGTATTTT
len: 18; v_gene: TRBV5-6; abundance: few; j_gene: TRBJ2-7; d_gene: TRBD2; CDR3aa: CASSSTARLAGVAYEQYF; CDR3nt: TGTGCCAGCAGCTCGACGGCCAGACTAGCGGGGGTAGCCTACGAGCAGTACTTC
len: 16; v_gene: TRBV6-6; abundance: -; j_gene: TRBJ1-4; d_gene: TRBD1; CDR3aa: CASSTYTGGLNEKLFF; CDR3nt: TGTGCCAGCAGTACATACACAGGGGGCCTTAATGAAAAACTGTTTTTT
len: 15; v_gene: TRBV2; abundance: few; j_gene: TRBJ1-5; d_gene: -; CDR3aa: CASREAGASNQPQHF; CDR3nt: TGTGCCAGCAGGGAGGCGGGAGCAAGCAATCAGCCCCAGCATTTT
len: 16; v_gene: TRBV10-3; abundance: -; j_gene: TRBJ2-7; d_gene: TRBD1; CDR3aa: CAIRGQGGIGSYEQYF; CDR3nt: TGTGCCATCAGGGGACAGGGGGGAATCGGCTCCTACGAGCAGTACTTC
len: 17; v_gene: TRBV28; abundance: -; j_gene: TRBJ1-2; d_gene: -; CDR3aa: CASSLGGRTKADYGYTF; CDR3nt: TGTGCCAGCAGTTTAGGAGGACGGACTAAGGCTGACTATGGCTACACCTTC
len: 17; v_gene: TRBV4-2; abundance: few; j_gene: TRBJ2-1; d_gene: TRBD1; CDR3aa: CASSGRPGTAAYNEQFF; CDR3nt: TGTGCCAGCAGCGGTAGGCCCGGGACAGCTGCCTACAATGAGCAGTTCTTC
len: 11; v_gene: TRBV29-1; abundance: few; j_gene: TRBJ1-2; d_gene: TRBD1; CDR3aa: CSVAGGPGYTF; CDR3nt: TGCAGCGTAGCAGGGGGCCCTGGCTACACCTTC
len: 14; v_gene: TRBV9; abundance: -; j_gene: TRBJ1-1; d_gene: -; CDR3aa: CASSHPVGQTEAFF; CDR3nt: TGTGCCAGCAGCCACCCGGTGGGCCAGACAGAAGCTTTCTTT
len: 16; v_gene: TRBV12-5; abundance: -; j_gene: TRBJ1-4; d_gene: TRBD1; CDR3aa: CASGLVKYRGGEKLFF; CDR3nt: TGTGCTAGTGGTTTGGTAAAGTACAGGGGTGGCGAAAAACTGTTTTTT
len: 15; v_gene: TRBV4-2; abundance: once; j_gene: TRBJ1-6; d_gene: TRBD1; CDR3aa: CASSQDRDSDSPLHF; CDR3nt: TGTGCCAGCAGCCAAGACCGGGACAGTGATTCACCCCTCCACTTT
len: 18; v_gene: TRBV5-6; abundance: -; j_gene: TRBJ1-5; d_gene: TRBD1; CDR3aa: CASSFWTGASVSNQPQHF; CDR3nt: TGTGCCAGCAGCTTTTGGACAGGGGCTTCGGTTAGCAATCAGCCCCAGCATTTT
len: 13; v_gene: TRBV10-3; abundance: -; j_gene: TRBJ1-1; d_gene: -; CDR3aa: CAISPQGNTEAFF; CDR3nt: TGTGCCATCAGCCCTCAGGGGAACACTGAAGCTTTCTTT
len: 15; v_gene: TRBV5-4; abundance: -; j_gene: TRBJ2-1; d_gene: -; CDR3aa: CASSLLGMGNNEQFF; CDR3nt: TGTGCCAGCAGCTTACTCGGGATGGGGAACAATGAGCAGTTCTTC
len: 16; v_gene: TRBV27; abundance: -; j_gene: TRBJ1-1; d_gene: TRBD1; CDR3aa: CASSLGTGIGNTEAFF; CDR3nt: TGTGCCAGCAGTTTAGGGACAGGTATCGGGAACACTGAAGCTTTCTTT
len: 15; v_gene: TRBV11-2; abundance: -; j_gene: TRBJ2-3; d_gene: TRBD1; CDR3aa: CASSLDGQGRDTQYF; CDR3nt: TGTGCCAGCAGCTTAGATGGACAGGGGCGAGATACGCAGTATTTT
len: 13; v_gene: TRBV28; abundance: -; j_gene: TRBJ1-2; d_gene: -; CDR3aa: CASSPGQGGGYTF; CDR3nt: TGTGCCAGCAGCCCAGGGCAGGGTGGGGGCTACACCTTC
len: 15; v_gene: TRBV29-1; abundance: -; j_gene: TRBJ2-1; d_gene: -; CDR3aa: CSVDAFVRSYNEQFF; CDR3nt: TGCAGCGTTGATGCGTTTGTTCGCTCCTACAATGAGCAGTTCTTC
len: 15; v_gene: TRBV29-1; abundance: few; j_gene: TRBJ1-2; d_gene: TRBD1; CDR3aa: CSVAPGQGKLYGYTF; CDR3nt: TGCAGCGTCGCTCCGGGACAGGGGAAACTCTATGGCTACACCTTC
len: 12; v_gene: TRBV10-3; abundance: once; j_gene: TRBJ1-5; d_gene: -; CDR3aa: CAISRSNQPQHF; CDR3nt: TGTGCCATCAGTCGGAGCAATCAGCCCCAGCATTTT
len: 11; v_gene: TRBV6-6; abundance: -; j_gene: TRBJ2-7; d_gene: -; CDR3aa: CASSYRTEWYF; CDR3nt: TGTGCCAGCAGTTACAGGACAGAGTGGTACTTC
len: 14; v_gene: TRBV5-1; abundance: -; j_gene: TRBJ2-1; d_gene: TRBD1; CDR3aa: CASSLGTGDNEQFF; CDR3nt: TGCGCCAGCAGCTTGGGGACAGGGGACAATGAGCAGTTCTTC
len: 15; v_gene: TRBV4-1; abundance: few; j_gene: TRBJ2-5; d_gene: TRBD1; CDR3aa: CASSLPGQRQETQYF; CDR3nt: TGCGCCAGCAGCCTTCCGGGACAGCGACAAGAGACCCAGTACTTC
len: 16; v_gene: TRBV7-9; abundance: -; j_gene: TRBJ2-3; d_gene: -; CDR3aa: CASSPEGGLGTDTQYF; CDR3nt: TGTGCCAGCAGTCCTGAGGGGGGGCTGGGGACAGATACGCAGTATTTT
len: 13; v_gene: TRBV5-1; abundance: -; j_gene: TRBJ1-2; d_gene: TRBD1; CDR3aa: CASRRGQGYGYTF; CDR3nt: TGCGCCAGCAGGAGGGGACAGGGATATGGCTACACCTTC
len: 14; v_gene: TRBV10-3; abundance: -; j_gene: TRBJ1-5; d_gene: -; CDR3aa: CAIGGDGGNQPQHF; CDR3nt: TGTGCCATCGGGGGGGACGGTGGGAATCAGCCCCAGCATTTT
len: 13; v_gene: TRBV7-9; abundance: few; j_gene: TRBJ2-5; d_gene: TRBD1; CDR3aa: CASSTQGKETQYF; CDR3nt: TGTGCCAGCAGCACACAGGGGAAAGAGACCCAGTACTTC